The sequence of this T cell receptor beta chain was determined in a study of neoadjuvant anti-PD-1 for oral cavity cancer. Libraries were prepared by immunoSEQ multiplex PCR; TCRdb keeps only in-frame clonotypes and omits some of them. In the table there are around 12,000 clones, 50% to 75% of which are singletons. CDR1 is LNHDA and CDR2 is SQIVND in the germline V gene (reference sequence). The CDR3 is made up of 12 amino acids. V lost 4 bases and J lost 4, with 8 bases in between. The J gene is TRBJ2-7, the V gene TRBV19, with TRBD1 as a possible D gene (5 bases). The sample consisted of PBMCs, taken before nivolumab (anti-PD-1) treatment. The TCR was taken from a person aged 35-79 years with oral cavity squamous cell carcinoma. The CDR3 nucleotides are TGTGCCAGTAGTAACGACAGATACGAGCAGTACTTC. Residues: CASSNDRYEQYF.